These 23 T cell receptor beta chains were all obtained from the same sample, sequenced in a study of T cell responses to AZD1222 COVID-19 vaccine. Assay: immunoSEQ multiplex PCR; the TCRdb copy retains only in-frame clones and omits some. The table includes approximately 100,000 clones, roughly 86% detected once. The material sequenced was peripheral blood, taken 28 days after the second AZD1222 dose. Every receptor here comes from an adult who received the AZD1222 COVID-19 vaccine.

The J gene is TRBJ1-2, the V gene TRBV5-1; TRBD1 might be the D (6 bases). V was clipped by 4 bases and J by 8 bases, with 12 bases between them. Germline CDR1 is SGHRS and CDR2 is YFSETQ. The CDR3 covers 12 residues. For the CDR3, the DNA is TGCGCCAGCAGCGAGGGGGTGGGCGGCTACACCTTC. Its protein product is CASSEGVGGYTF.

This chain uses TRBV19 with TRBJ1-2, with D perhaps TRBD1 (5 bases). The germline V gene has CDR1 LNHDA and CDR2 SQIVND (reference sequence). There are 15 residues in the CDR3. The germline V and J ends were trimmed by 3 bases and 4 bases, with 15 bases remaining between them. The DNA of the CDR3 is TGTGCCAGTAGTATTCCTGACCCGGGGGGCTATGGCTACACCTTC. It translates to CASSIPDPGGYGYTF.

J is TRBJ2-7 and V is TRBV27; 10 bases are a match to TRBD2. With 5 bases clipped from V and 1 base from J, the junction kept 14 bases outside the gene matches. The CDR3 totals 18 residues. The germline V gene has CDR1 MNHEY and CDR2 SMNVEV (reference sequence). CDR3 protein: CASSPPHPTSGLSYEQYF. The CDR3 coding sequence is TGTGCCAGCAGTCCCCCGCACCCGACTAGCGGGTTGTCCTACGAGCAGTACTTC.

This chain's CDR3 is CATSKDSNEQFF. The CDR3 nucleotides read TGTGCCACCAGCAAGGACAGTAATGAGCAGTTCTTC. The rearrangement uses TRBV15 and TRBJ2-1, with D possibly matching TRBD1 (6 bases). This CDR3 spans 12 amino acids. The V gene's germline CDR1 is LNHNV and CDR2 YYDKDF (reference sequence). The V gene lost 4 bases and the J gene lost 7 bases, with 8 bases spanning the gap.

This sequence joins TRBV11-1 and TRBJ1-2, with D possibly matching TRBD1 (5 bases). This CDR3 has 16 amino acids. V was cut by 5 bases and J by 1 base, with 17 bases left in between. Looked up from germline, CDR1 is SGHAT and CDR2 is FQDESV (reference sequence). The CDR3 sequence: CASSLRIDSINYGYTF. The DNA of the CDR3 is TGTGCCAGCAGCCTACGTATTGACAGCATTAACTATGGCTACACCTTC.

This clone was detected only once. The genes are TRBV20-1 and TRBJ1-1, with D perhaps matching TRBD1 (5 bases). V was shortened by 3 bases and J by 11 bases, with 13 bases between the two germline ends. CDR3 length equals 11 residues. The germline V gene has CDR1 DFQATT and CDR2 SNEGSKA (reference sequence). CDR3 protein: CSASPTAGAFF. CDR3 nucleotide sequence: TGCAGTGCTAGCCCGACAGCCGGGGCTTTCTTT.

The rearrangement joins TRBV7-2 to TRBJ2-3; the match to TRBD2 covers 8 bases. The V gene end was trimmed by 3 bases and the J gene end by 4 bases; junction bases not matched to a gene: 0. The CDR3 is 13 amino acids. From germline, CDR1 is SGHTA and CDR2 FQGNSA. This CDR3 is CASSLRGADTQYF. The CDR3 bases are TGTGCCAGCAGCTTGCGGGGGGCAGATACGCAGTATTTT.

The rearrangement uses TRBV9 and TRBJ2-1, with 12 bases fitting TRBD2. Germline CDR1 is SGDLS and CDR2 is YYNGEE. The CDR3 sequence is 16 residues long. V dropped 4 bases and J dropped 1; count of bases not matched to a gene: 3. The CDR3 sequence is CASSYGTSGSYNEQFF. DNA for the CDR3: TGTGCCAGCAGCTACGGGACTAGCGGGTCCTACAATGAGCAGTTCTTC.

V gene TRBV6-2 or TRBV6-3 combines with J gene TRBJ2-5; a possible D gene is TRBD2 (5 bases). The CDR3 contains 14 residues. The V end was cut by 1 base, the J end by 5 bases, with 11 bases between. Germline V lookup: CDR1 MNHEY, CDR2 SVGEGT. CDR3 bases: TGTGCCAGCAGTTACTTAACCGGGGAGGAGACCCAGTACTTC. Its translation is CASSYLTGEETQYF.

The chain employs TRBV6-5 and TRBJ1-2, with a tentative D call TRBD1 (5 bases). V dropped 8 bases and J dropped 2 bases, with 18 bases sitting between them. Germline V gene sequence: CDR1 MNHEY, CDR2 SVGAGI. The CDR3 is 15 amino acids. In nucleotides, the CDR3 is TGTGCCAGCGTGGGGGGAGCTGACACCAACTATGGCTACACCTTC. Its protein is CASVGGADTNYGYTF.

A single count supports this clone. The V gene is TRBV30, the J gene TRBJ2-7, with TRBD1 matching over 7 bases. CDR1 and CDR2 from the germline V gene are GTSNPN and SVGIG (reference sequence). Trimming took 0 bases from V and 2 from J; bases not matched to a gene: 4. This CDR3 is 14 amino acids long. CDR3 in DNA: TGTGCCTGGAGTGTACACAGGGGTCCCTACGAGCAGTACTTC. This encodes CAWSVHRGPYEQYF.

Here the CDR3 reads CASSQAHAGELFF. CDR3 in DNA: TGCGCCAGCAGCCAAGCCCACGCCGGGGAGCTGTTTTTT. The chain uses TRBV4-1 and TRBJ2-2; D is ambiguous. The V end was cut by 1 base, the J end by 6 bases, with 6 bases between. Germline V CDR1 and CDR2: MGHRA, YSYEKL. The CDR3 contains 13 residues.

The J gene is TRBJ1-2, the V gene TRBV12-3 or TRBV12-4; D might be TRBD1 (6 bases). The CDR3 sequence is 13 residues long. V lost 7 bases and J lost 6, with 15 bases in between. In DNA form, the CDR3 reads TGTGCCAGCACCCACACAGGGAACCATGGCTACACCTTC. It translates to CASTHTGNHGYTF.

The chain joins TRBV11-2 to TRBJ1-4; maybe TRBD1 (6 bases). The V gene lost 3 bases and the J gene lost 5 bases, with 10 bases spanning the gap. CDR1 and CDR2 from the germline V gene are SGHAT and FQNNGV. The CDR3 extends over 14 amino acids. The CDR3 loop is CASSLGHQNEKLFF. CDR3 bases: TGTGCCAGCAGCTTGGGACACCAGAATGAAAAACTGTTTTTT.

The CDR3 region is CASSQDPGHLTTGNTIYF. The CDR3 DNA reads as TGCGCCAGCAGCCAAGATCCGGGACACCTTACTACTGGAAACACCATATATTTT. V gene TRBV4-1 combines with J gene TRBJ1-3, with D perhaps TRBD1 (6 bases). Looked up from germline, CDR1 is MGHRA and CDR2 is YSYEKL. Trimming stripped 0 bases from V and 2 bases from J, with 17 bases between. CDR3 size: 18 residues.

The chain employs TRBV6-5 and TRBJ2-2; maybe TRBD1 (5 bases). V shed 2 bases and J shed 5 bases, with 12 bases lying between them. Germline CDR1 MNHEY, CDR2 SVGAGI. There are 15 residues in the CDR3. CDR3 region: CASSYEVGPTGELFF. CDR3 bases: TGTGCCAGCAGTTACGAAGTGGGGCCAACCGGGGAGCTGTTTTTT.

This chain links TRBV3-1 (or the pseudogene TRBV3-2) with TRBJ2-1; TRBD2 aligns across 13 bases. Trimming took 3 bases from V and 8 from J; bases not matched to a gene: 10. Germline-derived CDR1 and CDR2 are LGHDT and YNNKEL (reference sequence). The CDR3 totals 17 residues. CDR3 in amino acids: CASSHITSGGANDEQFF. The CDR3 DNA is TGTGCCAGCAGCCACATAACTAGCGGGGGGGCGAACGATGAGCAGTTCTTC.

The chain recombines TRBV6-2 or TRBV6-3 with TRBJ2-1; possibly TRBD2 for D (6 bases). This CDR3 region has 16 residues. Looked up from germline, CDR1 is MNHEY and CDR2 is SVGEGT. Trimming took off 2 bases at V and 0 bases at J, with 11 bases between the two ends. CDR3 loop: CASSYGFSGSYNEQFF. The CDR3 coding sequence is TGTGCCAGCAGTTACGGCTTTAGCGGCTCCTACAATGAGCAGTTCTTC.

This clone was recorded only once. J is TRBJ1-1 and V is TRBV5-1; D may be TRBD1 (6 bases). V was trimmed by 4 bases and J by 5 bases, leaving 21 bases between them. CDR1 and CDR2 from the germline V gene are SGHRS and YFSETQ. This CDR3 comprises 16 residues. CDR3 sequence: CASSPGLKGVSTEAFF. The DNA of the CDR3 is TGCGCCAGCAGCCCCGGGCTCAAGGGGGTCTCAACTGAAGCTTTCTTT.

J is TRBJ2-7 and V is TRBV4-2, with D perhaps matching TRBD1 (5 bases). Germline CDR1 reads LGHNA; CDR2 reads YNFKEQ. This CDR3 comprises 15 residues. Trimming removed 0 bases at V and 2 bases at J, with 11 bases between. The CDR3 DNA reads TGTGCCAGCAGCCAAGATTTGATAGGGGCCTACGAGCAGTACTTC. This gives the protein CASSQDLIGAYEQYF.

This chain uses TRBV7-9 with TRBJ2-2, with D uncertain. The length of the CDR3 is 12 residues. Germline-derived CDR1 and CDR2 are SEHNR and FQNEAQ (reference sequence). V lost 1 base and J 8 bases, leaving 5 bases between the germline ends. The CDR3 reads CASSLVKGELFF. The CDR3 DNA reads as TGTGCCAGCAGCTTAGTAAAAGGGGAGCTGTTTTTT.

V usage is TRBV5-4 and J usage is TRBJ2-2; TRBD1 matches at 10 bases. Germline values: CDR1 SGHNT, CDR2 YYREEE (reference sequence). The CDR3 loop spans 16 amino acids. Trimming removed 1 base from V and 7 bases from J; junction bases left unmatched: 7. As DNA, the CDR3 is TGTGCCAGCAGCTTGTCGGGACAGGGGTATAGCGGGGAGCTGTTTTTT. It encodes CASSLSGQGYSGELFF. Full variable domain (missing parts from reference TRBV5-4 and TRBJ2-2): ETGVTQSPTHLIKTRGQQVTLRCSSQSGHNTVSWYQQALGQGPQFIFQYYREEENGRGNFPPRFSGLQFPNYSSELNVNALELDDSALYLCASSLSGQGYSGELFFGEGSRLTVL.

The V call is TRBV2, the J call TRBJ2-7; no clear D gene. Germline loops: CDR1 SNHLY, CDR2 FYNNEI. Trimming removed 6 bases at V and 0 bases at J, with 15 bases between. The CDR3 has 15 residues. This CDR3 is CASSPDGVSSYEQYF. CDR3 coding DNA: TGTGCCAGCAGCCCAGACGGAGTTAGCTCCTACGAGCAGTACTTC.